This entry describes one T cell receptor beta chain. The data were obtained in a study of early T cells in non-severe SARS-CoV-2 infection. Study-level information: Whole-blood bulk RNA, unsorted, was sequenced, and chains were unpaired.

With 7 bases removed from V and 0 bases from J, the gap between germline ends came to 9 bases. This CDR3 has 13 amino acids. CDR1 is MDHEN, CDR2 SYDVKM, per germline. Tagging with unique molecular identifiers was applied to individual cDNA molecules. TCRdb re-called the 5' RACE reads through MiXCR, storing one row per CDR3 protein. The repertoire holds 50,000 to 55,000 distinct CDR3 sequences, with around a tenth as singletons. This chain joins TRBV28 and TRBJ1-2, with a weak D call TRBD1 (5 bases). Sample: whole blood. This clonotype was obtained from an adult who was a healthcare worker with PCR-confirmed SARS-CoV-2 infection or an uninfected control (not recorded which). CDR3 bases: TGTGCCAGCAAAACAGGAACTAACTATGGCTACACCTTC. As protein: CASKTGTNYGYTF.